This T cell receptor beta chain was observed in a study of neurological immune-mediated disorders. Overall study results and limits: While HTLV-1-associated myelopathy showed the greatest TCR clonal expansion, multiple sclerosis showed the least, falling below healthy controls.

This clonotype is medium-sized. Its matching antigen is unknown. The CDR3 contains 13 residues. Germline CDR1 reads DFQATT; CDR2 reads SNEGSKA (reference sequence). Trimming shortened V by 3 bases and J by 2 bases, and 5 bases separated the two germline ends. TCRdb processed the 5' RACE reads anew with MiXCR; each CDR3 protein has one entry. Of about 20,000 distinct CDR3 sequences in the sample, roughly 2.6% were seen once. V gene TRBV20-1 combines with J gene TRBJ2-6; no clear D gene. This receptor was obtained from a woman younger than 30 with multiple sclerosis. What was sequenced was PBMCs. CDR3 sequence reads: CSASPPGANVLTF. The DNA of the CDR3 is TGCAGTGCTAGCCCCCCTGGGGCCAACGTCCTGACTTTC.